Below are 27 T cell receptor beta chains sequenced from a single sample in a study of T-cell reconstitution after alpha-beta-depleted transplantation in children. Unique molecular identifiers were used to barcode this TCRbeta library. TCRdb re-analysed the PCR reads in MiXCR, keeping a single row per CDR3 protein. The sample lists 330,000 or so distinct CDR3 sequences, 10% to 13% occurring once. The specimen comprised PBMCs from the stem cell graft donor, sampled from the stem cell graft. Source of these receptors: a human donor who donated a stem cell graft to a child with acute lymphoblastic leukemia.

This clonotype was seen a few times. The J gene is TRBJ2-3, the V gene TRBV7-9; weak D call: TRBD2 (6 bases). The length of the CDR3 is 16 residues. Trimming pared 4 bases from V and 0 bases from J, leaving 14 bases between. Germline loops: CDR1 SEHNR, CDR2 FQNEAQ (reference sequence). CDR3 sequence reads: CASSSDSGTSTDTQYF. CDR3 DNA: TGTGCCAGCAGCTCGGATTCCGGGACTAGCACAGATACGCAGTATTTT.

This clonotype was seen a few times. The chain employs TRBV9 and TRBJ2-1; D not certain. The ends were cut back, 5 bases at V and 0 bases at J, with 12 bases in the middle. The CDR3 length is 15 residues. CDR1 is SGDLS and CDR2 is YYNGEE in the germline V gene. Here the CDR3 reads CASSGSSGSYNEQFF. The DNA for the CDR3 is TGTGCCAGCAGTGGGTCGTCGGGCTCCTACAATGAGCAGTTCTTC.

The sample holds many counts of this clonotype. The J gene is TRBJ2-5, the V gene TRBV5-5, with D hard to call. This CDR3 region has 15 residues. The germline gives CDR1 SGHKS, CDR2 YYEKEE (reference sequence). The ends were cut back, 1 base at V and 1 base at J, with 11 bases in the middle. The CDR3 nucleotides read TGTGCCAGCAGCTTGTCTAGGGCGGTCCAAGAGACCCAGTACTTC. This gives the protein CASSLSRAVQETQYF.

A few counts support this clonotype. The chain uses TRBV7-9 and TRBJ2-7; maybe TRBD2 (7 bases). Trimming pared 5 bases from V and 6 bases from J, leaving 17 bases between. In germline, CDR1 is SEHNR, CDR2 FQNEAQ (reference sequence). This CDR3 spans 14 amino acids. This chain's CDR3 is CASSHPGGASEQYF. DNA of the CDR3: TGTGCCAGCAGCCACCCTGGGGGGGCTTCCGAGCAGTACTTC.

This clonotype was counted only a few times. The rearrangement joins TRBV27 to TRBJ2-2; 10 bases match TRBD2. This CDR3 region has 15 residues. Germline V gene sequence: CDR1 MNHEY, CDR2 SMNVEV (reference sequence). The V and J ends lost 2 bases and 6 bases, in that order; junction bases with no gene match: 3. CDR3 bases: TGTGCCAGCAGTTTACTAGCGGGAGACGCCGGGGAGCTGTTTTTT. Protein product: CASSLLAGDAGELFF.

This chain links TRBV6-5 with TRBJ2-1; 8 bases are shared with TRBD2. The CDR3 consists of 16 residues. The V gene end was trimmed by 6 bases and the J gene end by 2 bases; junction bases not matched to a gene: 9. Germline V gives CDR1 MNHEY, CDR2 SVGAGI. The CDR3 DNA follows: TGTGCCAGCAGCCCCCTATTAGCGGGACCCTACAATGAGCAGTTCTTC. It translates to CASSPLLAGPYNEQFF.

In this sample, this clonotype turned up a few times. The V gene is TRBV5-1, the J gene TRBJ2-1; unclear D gene. This CDR3 is built from 15 residues. Per the germline V gene, CDR1 is SGHRS and CDR2 is YFSETQ. Trimming took 3 bases from V and 0 from J, leaving 10 bases between them. DNA for the CDR3: TGCGCCAGCAGCTGGGCGGTTAGCTCCTACAATGAGCAGTTCTTC. Its translation is CASSWAVSSYNEQFF. The full variable domain, its missing parts supplied by reference TRBV5-1 and TRBJ2-1, is KAGVTQTPRYLIKTRGQQVTLSCSPISGHRSVSWYQQTPGQGLQFLFEYFSETQRNKGNFPGRFSGRQFSNSRSEMNVSTLELGDSALYLCASSWAVSSYNEQFFGPGTRLTVL.

In this sample, this clonotype turned up a few times. The V and J genes are TRBV7-2 and TRBJ1-1; D remains ambiguous. Trimming pared 5 bases from V and 0 bases from J, leaving 13 bases between. This CDR3 comprises 15 residues. Germline CDR1 SGHTA, CDR2 FQGNSA. The DNA of the CDR3 is TGTGCCAGCAGCGCCGACGGACCCCTGAACACTGAAGCTTTCTTT. Translated: CASSADGPLNTEAFF.

This clonotype has a single count. The chain has TRBV18 and TRBJ2-7; 7 nucleotides align to TRBD1. The CDR3 length is 14 residues. The germline V gene has CDR1 KGHSH and CDR2 LQKENI. J was trimmed by 1 base and V by 2 bases; bases with no gene match: 2. The CDR3 DNA reads TGTGCCAGCTCACCAGCGACAGGGTCCTACGAGCAGTACTTC. Its protein is CASSPATGSYEQYF.

A few counts support this clonotype. The CDR3 DNA reads as TGCGCCAGCAGCTTGGGGACAGGTAATGTCAACGAGCAGTACTTC. This encodes CASSLGTGNVNEQYF. V usage is TRBV5-1 and J usage is TRBJ2-7, with 7 bases aligning to TRBD1. CDR1 is SGHRS and CDR2 is YFSETQ in the germline V gene. V was pared by 0 bases and J by 5 bases, with 8 bases of the junction left unmatched. The CDR3 has 15 residues.

This clonotype was recorded a few times. The chain carries TRBV5-1 and TRBJ2-1, with unresolved D. In germline, CDR1 is SGHRS, CDR2 YFSETQ. Trimming took off 2 bases at V and 4 bases at J, with 10 bases between the two ends. The CDR3 totals 14 residues. In DNA form, the CDR3 reads TGCGCCAGCAGCTTATTAAGCGTATACAATGAGCAGTTCTTC. Encoded protein: CASSLLSVYNEQFF.

This clonotype showed up just a few times. The chain employs TRBV6-2 or TRBV6-3 and TRBJ2-3, with 8 bases fitting TRBD2. Losses at the gene ends were 2 bases for V and 2 bases for J; bases not matched to a gene: 12. The germline V gene has CDR1 MNHEY and CDR2 SVGEGT. The CDR3 is 18 residues long. CDR3 nucleotide sequence: TGTGCCAGCAGTTACATTGAGCGGGAGCAAGCCTCCACAGATACGCAGTATTTT. This sequence encodes CASSYIEREQASTDTQYF.

This clonotype was observed many times. The gene calls are TRBV7-9 and TRBJ2-3; D gene unclear. CDR3 length: 16 amino acids. Per the germline V gene, CDR1 is SEHNR and CDR2 is FQNEAQ (reference sequence). Trimming removed 5 bases at V and 0 bases at J, with 15 bases between. DNA for the CDR3: TGTGCCAGCAGCCCTCGACTTTCCGCTAGCACAGATACGCAGTATTTT. Its translation: CASSPRLSASTDTQYF.

This clonotype occurred a few times. This rearrangement joins TRBV15 to TRBJ2-1; 7 positions match TRBD2. The trim removed 5 bases at V and 7 bases at J, leaving 17 bases unmatched. The germline CDR1 and CDR2 sequences are LNHNV and YYDKDF (reference sequence). The CDR3 length is 17 residues. The CDR3 DNA is TGTGCCACCAGCGGACCCAGGGTGGCGGGAGAGGGAAATGAGCAGTTCTTC. Translated, it gives CATSGPRVAGEGNEQFF. Supplemented by reference TRBV15 and TRBJ2-1, the full variable domain reads DAMVIQNPRYQVTQFGKPVTLSCSQTLNHNVMYWYQQKSSQAPKLLFHYYDKDFNNEADTPDNFQSRRPNTSFCFLDIRSPGLGDTAMYLCATSGPRVAGEGNEQFFGPGTRLTVL.

This clonotype was observed a few times. The V call is TRBV3-1, the J call TRBJ2-7; 10 bases match TRBD2. CDR3 length equals 15 residues. Germline V gene data show CDR1 as LGHDT and CDR2 as YNNKEL (reference sequence). The junction had 7 bases not matched to a gene; V was cut back by 6 bases and J by 2 bases. CDR3 DNA sequence: TGTGCCAGCAGGGAAAGAGCGGGAGGGCCCTACGAGCAGTACTTC. Translating it yields CASRERAGGPYEQYF.

The sample holds a few counts of this clonotype. This chain's CDR3 is CASSLGGGPMDTQYF. The CDR3 DNA reads TGTGCCAGCAGCCTTGGGGGGGGCCCCATGGATACGCAGTATTTT. The gene calls are TRBV3-1 and TRBJ2-3, with D maybe TRBD2 (7 bases). The V and J ends lost 4 bases and 6 bases respectively, with 17 bases between them. This CDR3 spans 15 amino acids. From germline, CDR1 is LGHDT and CDR2 YNNKEL (reference sequence).

The chain is built from TRBV7-9 and TRBJ1-2; TRBD1 might be the D (5 bases). Germline values: CDR1 SEHNR, CDR2 FQNEAQ (reference sequence). CDR3 length equals 15 residues. V was clipped by 1 base and J by 4 bases, with 13 bases between them. CDR3 residues: CASSLETGAGYGYTF. The CDR3 DNA reads TGTGCCAGCAGCTTAGAAACAGGAGCAGGCTATGGCTACACCTTC.

The V call is TRBV3-1, the J call TRBJ2-1, with 8 positions matching TRBD2. V shed 4 bases and J 4 bases; nucleotides not matched to a gene: 9. Germline values: CDR1 LGHDT, CDR2 YNNKEL (reference sequence). The CDR3 consists of 16 residues. CDR3 DNA sequence: TGTGCCAGCAGCCCAAGAGGTACTAGCGGTTACAATGAGCAGTTCTTC. Protein product: CASSPRGTSGYNEQFF.

This chain connects TRBV27 to TRBJ2-5; D possibly matches TRBD1 or TRBD2 (5 bases each). This CDR3 comprises 19 residues. Looked up from germline, CDR1 is MNHEY and CDR2 is SMNVEV (reference sequence). V was shortened by 6 bases and J by 5 bases, with 31 bases between the two germline ends. The CDR3 DNA is TGTGCCAGCAGCCTTATCGGGAAAGGGGTGGGAGAGCTTTGGGAGACCCAGTACTTC. Amino acid sequence: CASSLIGKGVGELWETQYF.

This clonotype was seen only a few times. The chain couples TRBV7-8 to TRBJ2-7, with 12 bases identical to TRBD2. Germline CDR1 SGHVS, CDR2 FQNEAQ. The J segment lost 2 bases and the V segment lost 4 bases, leaving 3 bases of the junction unmatched. The CDR3 extends over 15 amino acids. This CDR3 is CASSYRLAGAYEQYF. The CDR3 DNA sequence: TGTGCCAGCAGCTACCGACTAGCGGGGGCCTACGAGCAGTACTTC. Full variable domain (outside the CDR3, taken from reference TRBV7-8 and TRBJ2-7): GAGVSQSPRYKVAKRGQDVALRCDPISGHVSLFWYQQALGQGPEFLTYFQNEAQLDKSGLPSDRFFAERPEGSVSTLKIQRTQQEDSAVYLCASSYRLAGAYEQYFGPGTRLTVT.

The chain uses TRBV7-3 and TRBJ2-2, with D tentatively TRBD2 (6 bases). The CDR3 totals 16 residues. Germline CDR1 and CDR2: SGHTA and FQGTGA. V gave up 2 bases and J gave up 3 bases, with 13 bases separating them. CDR3 bases: TGTGCCAGCAGCTTAGTGGGTAGCGGACACACCGGGGAGCTGTTTTTT. This encodes CASSLVGSGHTGELFF.

This clonotype was counted at least ten times. The chain couples TRBV7-3 to TRBJ2-3, with D perhaps TRBD2 (6 bases). CDR3 length equals 13 residues. V was clipped by 5 bases and J by 6 bases, with 12 bases between them. Germline assignment: CDR1 SGHTA and CDR2 FQGTGA. DNA of the CDR3: TGTGCCAGCAGCCCGCGGGACGGCGATACGCAGTATTTT. Translated, it gives CASSPRDGDTQYF.

This clonotype was seen ten or more times. The V and J genes are TRBV20-1 and TRBJ2-3; D may correspond to TRBD1 or TRBD2 (5 bases each). V was clipped by 3 bases and J by 0 bases, with 13 bases between them. The CDR3 runs 15 residues. The germline V gene has CDR1 DFQATT and CDR2 SNEGSKA (reference sequence). CDR3 protein: CSASVGGASTDTQYF. The CDR3 DNA reads TGCAGTGCTAGTGTTGGGGGAGCGAGCACAGATACGCAGTATTTT.

This chain connects TRBV4-2 to TRBJ2-3; D possibly corresponds to TRBD2 (6 bases). The V and J ends lost 4 bases and 9 bases respectively, with 26 bases between them. The germline V gene has CDR1 LGHNA and CDR2 YNFKEQ. CDR3 length equals 17 residues. The CDR3 reads CASSPHTDKTSNITQYF. As DNA, the CDR3 is TGTGCCAGCAGCCCGCACACCGACAAGACTAGTAATATCACGCAGTATTTT.

The chain employs TRBV7-9 and TRBJ1-1; D gene uncertain. CDR3 length: 11 residues. Germline assignment: CDR1 SEHNR and CDR2 FQNEAQ (reference sequence). Trimming left V 7 bases short and J 2 bases short, with 5 bases between. The CDR3 coding sequence is TGTGCCAGCACCCGAAACACTGAAGCTTTCTTT. This translates into CASTRNTEAFF.

Concerning this clonotype: A much bigger clone sits one base away, suggesting this may be a read error. The chain carries TRBV29-1 and TRBJ2-1, with 7 bases fitting TRBD2. The CDR3 runs to 12 residues. CDR1 SQVTM and CDR2 ANQGSEA come from the germline V gene. The trim removed 3 bases at V and 9 bases at J, leaving 5 bases unmatched. The CDR3 DNA follows: TGCAGCGTTGACGGACTAGAAACTGAGCAGTTCTTC. It yields the protein CSVDGLETEQFF.

This chain uses TRBV28 with TRBJ2-5, with TRBD2 matching 9 bases. The CDR3 contains 14 residues. The V and J ends lost 9 bases and 3 bases, in that order; junction bases with no gene match: 8. Germline V gene data show CDR1 as MDHEN and CDR2 as SYDVKM. The CDR3 here is CASFSGGREETQYF. The CDR3 nucleotides are TGTGCCAGTTTCTCGGGCGGGAGGGAAGAGACCCAGTACTTC.